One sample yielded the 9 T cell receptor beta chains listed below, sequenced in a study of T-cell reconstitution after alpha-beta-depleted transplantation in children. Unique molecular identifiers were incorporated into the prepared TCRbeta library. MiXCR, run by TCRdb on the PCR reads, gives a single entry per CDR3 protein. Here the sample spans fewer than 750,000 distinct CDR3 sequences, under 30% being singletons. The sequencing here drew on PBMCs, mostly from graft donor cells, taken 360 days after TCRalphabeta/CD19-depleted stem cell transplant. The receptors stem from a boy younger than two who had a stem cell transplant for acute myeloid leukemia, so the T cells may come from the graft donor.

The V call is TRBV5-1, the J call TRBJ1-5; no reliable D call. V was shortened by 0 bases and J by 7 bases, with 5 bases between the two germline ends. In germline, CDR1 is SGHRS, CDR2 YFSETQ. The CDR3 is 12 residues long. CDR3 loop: CASSLALQPQHF. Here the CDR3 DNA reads TGCGCCAGCAGCTTGGCCTTGCAGCCCCAGCATTTT.

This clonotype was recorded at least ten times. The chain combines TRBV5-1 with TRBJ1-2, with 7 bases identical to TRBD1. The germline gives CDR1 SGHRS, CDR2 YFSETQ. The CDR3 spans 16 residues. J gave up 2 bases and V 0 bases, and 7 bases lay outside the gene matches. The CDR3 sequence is CASSLVAGTVNYGYTF. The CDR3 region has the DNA TGCGCCAGCAGCTTGGTCGCCGGGACAGTAAACTATGGCTACACCTTC.

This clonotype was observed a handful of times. CDR3 DNA: TGTGCCAGCAGCTTGGCGTTCGATACCAAAGGGACAGATACGCAGTATTTT. Its protein product is CASSLAFDTKGTDTQYF. V usage is TRBV5-8 and J usage is TRBJ2-3; D remains ambiguous. Trimming took 0 bases from V and 3 from J, leaving 17 bases between them. The V gene's germline CDR1 is SGHTS and CDR2 YDEGEE. This CDR3 is built from 17 residues.

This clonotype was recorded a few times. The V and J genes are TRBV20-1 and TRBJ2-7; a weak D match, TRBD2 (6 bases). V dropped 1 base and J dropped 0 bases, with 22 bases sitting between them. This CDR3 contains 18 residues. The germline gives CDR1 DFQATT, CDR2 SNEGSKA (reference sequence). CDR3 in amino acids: CSARVPPGGGKSSYEQYF. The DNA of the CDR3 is TGCAGTGCTAGAGTCCCTCCGGGTGGGGGGAAGAGCTCCTACGAGCAGTACTTC.

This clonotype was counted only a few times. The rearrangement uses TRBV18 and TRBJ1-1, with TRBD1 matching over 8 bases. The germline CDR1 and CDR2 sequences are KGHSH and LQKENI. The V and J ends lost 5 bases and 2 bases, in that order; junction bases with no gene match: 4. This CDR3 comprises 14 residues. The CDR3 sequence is CASSTDRANTEAFF. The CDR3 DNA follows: TGTGCCAGCTCAACGGACAGGGCTAACACTGAAGCTTTCTTT.

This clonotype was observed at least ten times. CDR3 protein: CSVLRGSGKIKRFF. CDR3 nucleotides: TGCAGCGTATTAAGAGGTTCAGGCAAGATAAAGCGGTTCTTT. The rearrangement links TRBV29-1 to TRBJ1-1; D not resolved. In germline, CDR1 is SQVTM, CDR2 ANQGSEA. The CDR3 runs 14 residues. The V gene lost 6 bases and the J gene lost 14 bases, with 28 bases spanning the gap.

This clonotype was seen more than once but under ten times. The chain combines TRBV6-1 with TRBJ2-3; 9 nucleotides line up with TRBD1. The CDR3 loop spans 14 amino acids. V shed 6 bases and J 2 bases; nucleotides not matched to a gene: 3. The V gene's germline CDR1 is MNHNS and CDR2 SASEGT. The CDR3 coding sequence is TGTGCCAGCAGGCGGGACAGGGACACAGATACGCAGTATTTT. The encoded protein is CASRRDRDTDTQYF.

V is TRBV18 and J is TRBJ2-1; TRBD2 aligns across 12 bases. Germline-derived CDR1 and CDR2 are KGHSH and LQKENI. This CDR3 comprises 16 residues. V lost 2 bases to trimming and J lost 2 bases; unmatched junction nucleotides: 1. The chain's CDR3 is CASSPSSGGAYNEQFF. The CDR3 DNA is TGTGCCAGCTCACCATCTAGCGGGGGGGCCTACAATGAGCAGTTCTTC.

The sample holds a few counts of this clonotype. In DNA, the CDR3 is TGCGCCAGCAGCCATCTAAAGCGGGGGCTCGACACCGGGGAGCTGTTTTTT. Translation: CASSHLKRGLDTGELFF. The V gene is TRBV4-3, the J gene TRBJ2-2, with 8 bases lining up with TRBD2. The germline CDR1 and CDR2 sequences are LGHNA and YSLEER. There are 17 residues in the CDR3. V shed 3 bases, J shed 3 bases, and the junction held 9 bases outside the gene matches.